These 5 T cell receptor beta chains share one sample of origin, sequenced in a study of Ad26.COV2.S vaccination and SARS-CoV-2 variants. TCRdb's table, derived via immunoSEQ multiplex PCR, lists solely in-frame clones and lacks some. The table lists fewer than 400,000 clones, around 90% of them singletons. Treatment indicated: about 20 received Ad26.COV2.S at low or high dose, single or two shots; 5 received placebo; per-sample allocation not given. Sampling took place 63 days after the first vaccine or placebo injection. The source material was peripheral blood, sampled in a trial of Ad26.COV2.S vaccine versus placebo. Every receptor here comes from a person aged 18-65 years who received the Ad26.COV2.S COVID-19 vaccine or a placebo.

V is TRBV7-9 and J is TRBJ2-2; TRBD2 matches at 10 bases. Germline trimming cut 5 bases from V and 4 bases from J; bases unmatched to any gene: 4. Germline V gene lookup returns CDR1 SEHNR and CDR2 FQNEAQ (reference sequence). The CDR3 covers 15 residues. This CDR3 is CASSPSGGSTGELFF. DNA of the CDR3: TGTGCCAGCAGCCCTAGCGGGGGCTCCACCGGGGAGCTGTTTTTT.

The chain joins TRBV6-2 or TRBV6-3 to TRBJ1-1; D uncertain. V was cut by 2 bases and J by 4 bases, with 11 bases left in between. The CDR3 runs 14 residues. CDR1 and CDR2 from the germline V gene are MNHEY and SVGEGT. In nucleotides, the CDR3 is TGTGCCAGCAGTTACCACAGTCTTGGCACTGAAGCTTTCTTT. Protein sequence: CASSYHSLGTEAFF.

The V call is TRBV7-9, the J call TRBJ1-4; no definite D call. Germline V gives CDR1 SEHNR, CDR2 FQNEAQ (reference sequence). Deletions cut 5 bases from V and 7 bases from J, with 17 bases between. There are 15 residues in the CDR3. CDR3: CASSPKTRLGEKLFF. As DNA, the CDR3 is TGTGCCAGCAGCCCGAAAACCCGTTTGGGTGAAAAACTGTTTTTT.

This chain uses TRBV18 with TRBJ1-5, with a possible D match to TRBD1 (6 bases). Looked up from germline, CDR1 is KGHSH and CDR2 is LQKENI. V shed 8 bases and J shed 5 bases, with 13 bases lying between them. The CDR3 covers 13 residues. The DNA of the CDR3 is TGTGCCAGCCAATCGACAGGCCATCAGCCCCAGCATTTT. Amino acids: CASQSTGHQPQHF. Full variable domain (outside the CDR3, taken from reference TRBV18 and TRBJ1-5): NAGVMQNPRHLVRRRGQEARLRCSPMKGHSHVYWYRQLPEEGLKFMVYLQKENIIDESGMPKERFSAEFPKEGPSILRIQQVVRGDSAAYFCASQSTGHQPQHFGDGTRLSIL.

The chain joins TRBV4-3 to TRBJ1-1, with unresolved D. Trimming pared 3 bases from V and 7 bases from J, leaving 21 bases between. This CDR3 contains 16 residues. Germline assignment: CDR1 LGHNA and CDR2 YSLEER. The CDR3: CASSHNWVSAQYEAFF. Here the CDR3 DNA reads TGCGCCAGCAGCCACAACTGGGTCTCAGCCCAGTATGAAGCTTTCTTT.